This entry lists 18 T cell receptor beta chains sequenced from one sample in a study of T cells in Graves' hyperthyroidism and ophthalmopathy. Using RNA transcripts as the source, TCR beta CDR3 regions were amplified. During a first-round RT-PCR of the TCR CDR3, the HTBI primer set was used. TCRdb independently ran MiXCR on the multiplex PCR reads; one entry per CDR3 protein. The sample carries some 350,000 distinct CDR3 sequences, about a fifth recorded once. The sequencing input was blood. These receptors all come from a woman aged 18-29 years with Graves' hyperthyroidism.

The rearrangement uses TRBV24-1 and TRBJ1-2; possibly TRBD1 for D (6 bases). Germline loops: CDR1 KGHDR, CDR2 SFDVKD. Trimming removed 0 bases at V and 2 bases at J, with 12 bases between. The CDR3 has 16 residues. DNA for the CDR3: TGTGCCACCAGTGATTTGCGGACAGACACGAACTATGGCTACACCTTC. Its translation: CATSDLRTDTNYGYTF.

The V and J genes are TRBV6-2 or TRBV6-3 and TRBJ2-7; no reliable D call. Germline CDR1 and CDR2: MNHEY and SVGEGT. The ends were cut back, 0 bases at V and 1 base at J, with 7 bases in the middle. The CDR3 is made up of 14 amino acids. The CDR3 bases are TGTGCCAGCAGTTACTCTCCTAGTTCCTACGAGCAGTACTTC. Translated, it gives CASSYSPSSYEQYF.

This clonotype came up many times. V gene TRBV7-2 combines with J gene TRBJ2-5; D ambiguous. The CDR3 is 11 residues long. Germline lookup yields CDR1 SGHTA and CDR2 FQGNSA. V was shortened by 5 bases and J by 9 bases, with 10 bases between the two germline ends. This chain's CDR3 is CASSPEGPQYF. The CDR3 DNA reads TGTGCCAGCAGCCCCGAAGGGCCCCAGTACTTC.

This clonotype occurred many times. J is TRBJ2-2 and V is TRBV28; possibly TRBD2 for D (7 bases). The germline V and J ends were trimmed by 8 bases and 4 bases, with 11 bases remaining between them. Per germline, CDR1 MDHEN and CDR2 SYDVKM. This CDR3 spans 13 amino acids. The DNA for the CDR3 is TGTGCCAGCGGGGAGGGGGTCACCGGGGAGCTGTTTTTT. This sequence encodes CASGEGVTGELFF.

Comments on this clonotype: Possible read error: a much larger clone is one base away. This rearrangement joins TRBV10-3 to TRBJ1-1; tentatively, D is TRBD1 (6 bases). The CDR3 sequence is 14 residues long. CDR1 and CDR2 (germline): ENHRY, SYGVKD. The CDR3 region is CAITLRPRDTKAFF. The CDR3 region has the DNA TGTGCCATCACCCTCAGACCCCGGGACACTAAAGCTTTCTTT.

This clonotype has at least ten counts. This rearrangement joins TRBV12-3 or TRBV12-4 to TRBJ2-5, with TRBD1 as a possible D gene (5 bases). V lost 3 bases to trimming and J lost 4 bases, with 15 bases between them. This CDR3 is 15 amino acids long. The CDR3 DNA reads as TGTGCCAGCAGTTTGCCTGTTAGGGGTGGAGAGACCCAGTACTTC. It is translated as CASSLPVRGGETQYF.

This clonotype was observed a few times. This chain joins TRBV5-1 and TRBJ2-5; tentative D call: TRBD2 (6 bases). CDR1 and CDR2 (germline): SGHRS, YFSETQ. Trimming stripped 5 bases from V and 5 bases from J, with 16 bases between. This CDR3 has 14 amino acids. The CDR3 protein is CASRTLTREETQYF. The CDR3 coding sequence is TGCGCCAGCAGGACCTTGACTAGAGAGGAGACCCAGTACTTC.

This clonotype was seen repeatedly, ten times or more. The chain has TRBV5-1 and TRBJ1-1, with D maybe TRBD1 (5 bases). The CDR3 sequence is 17 residues long. V lost 7 bases and J lost 2, with 24 bases in between. Germline-derived CDR1 and CDR2 are SGHRS and YFSETQ. CDR3 sequence reads: CASRGASHSQANTEAFF. The CDR3 DNA reads TGCGCCAGCCGCGGGGCATCCCACTCACAGGCTAACACTGAAGCTTTCTTT.

The chain links TRBV28 to TRBJ2-7, with D possibly being TRBD1 (6 bases). The CDR3 sequence is 14 residues long. CDR1 is MDHEN, CDR2 SYDVKM, per germline. V dropped 6 bases and J dropped 3 bases, with 15 bases sitting between them. As DNA, the CDR3 is TGTGCCAGCAGCTCCCGGACAGAACACTACGAGCAGTACTTC. Translating it yields CASSSRTEHYEQYF.

This clonotype occurred a few times. The rearrangement joins TRBV9 to TRBJ2-7; 8 bases line up with TRBD1. Germline V gene sequence: CDR1 SGDLS, CDR2 YYNGEE. CDR3 length equals 12 residues. With 4 bases clipped from V and 10 bases from J, the junction kept 7 bases outside the gene matches. The CDR3 spells CASSRQGWPQYF. The CDR3, as DNA: TGTGCCAGCAGCCGACAGGGGTGGCCCCAGTACTTC.

This clonotype was observed at least ten times. The chain is built from TRBV12-3 or TRBV12-4 and TRBJ2-5; TRBD1 is a possible D gene (6 bases). The CDR3 covers 13 residues. V was pared by 3 bases and J by 3 bases, with 8 bases between. CDR3 DNA sequence: TGTGCCAGCAGTTTCACAGGGAAAGAGACCCAGTACTTC. Protein: CASSFTGKETQYF.

This clonotype was recorded at least ten times. V and J are TRBV28 and TRBJ2-7, with TRBD1 matching over 9 bases. The CDR3 is made up of 16 amino acids. Trimming removed 1 base from V and 9 bases from J; junction bases left unmatched: 13. Germline CDR1 and CDR2: MDHEN and SYDVKM. CDR3 DNA: TGTGCCAGCAGTTTATTTCTCCACAGGGGGCCTTTGGGGCAGTACTTC. This translates into CASSLFLHRGPLGQYF.

The V call is TRBV7-8, the J call TRBJ1-2; TRBD1 might be the D (5 bases). CDR1 SGHVS and CDR2 FQNEAQ come from the germline V gene. The length of the CDR3 is 16 residues. V was pared by 1 base and J by 0 bases, with 12 bases between. CDR3 nucleotide sequence: TGTGCCAGCAGCTTAGGGCGGGGCACAACTAACTATGGCTACACCTTC. Its translation is CASSLGRGTTNYGYTF.

The rearrangement uses TRBV6-2 or TRBV6-3 and TRBJ1-2; the match to TRBD1 covers 11 bases. Germline loops: CDR1 MNHEY, CDR2 SVGEGT. J lost 4 bases, V lost 6 bases, and 10 bases had no gene match. CDR3 length: 16 amino acids. Here the CDR3 reads CASSQDRGLRGYGYTF. CDR3 DNA sequence: TGTGCCAGCAGCCAGGACAGGGGGCTGCGGGGCTATGGCTACACCTTC.

The sample holds many counts of this clonotype. The chain combines TRBV9 with TRBJ2-7; the match to TRBD1 covers 9 bases. V gave up 4 bases and J gave up 5 bases; unmatched junction bases: 10. This CDR3 contains 15 residues. Germline lookup yields CDR1 SGDLS and CDR2 YYNGEE. CDR3 coding DNA: TGTGCCAGCAGCCCTACCCAACAGGGGGCCAACGAGCAGTACTTC. Amino acid sequence: CASSPTQQGANEQYF.

This clonotype has at least ten counts. The chain is built from TRBV5-1 and TRBJ2-2; TRBD2 might be the D (5 bases). This CDR3 spans 13 amino acids. The germline V gene encodes CDR1 SGHRS and CDR2 YFSETQ. V was shortened by 8 bases and J by 10 bases, with 18 bases between the two germline ends. CDR3 sequence: CASRDREIEELFF. The DNA of the CDR3 is TGCGCCAGTCGTGATCGGGAAATCGAGGAGCTGTTTTTT.

The CDR3 sequence: CATSAGREGYTF. The DNA for the CDR3 is TGTGCCACCAGTGCCGGCAGGGAAGGCTACACCTTC. The chain joins TRBV24-1 to TRBJ1-2, with D perhaps matching TRBD1 (5 bases). CDR3 size: 12 residues. Germline CDR1 and CDR2: KGHDR and SFDVKD. Deletions cut 5 bases from V and 8 bases from J, with 11 bases between.

The rearrangement joins TRBV12-3 or TRBV12-4 to TRBJ2-7; D may be TRBD2 (5 bases). Trimming shortened V by 5 bases and J by 0 bases, and 11 bases separated the two germline ends. The CDR3 loop spans 14 amino acids. The CDR3 nucleotides are TGTGCCAGCAGTACGGACTCGAGCTCCTACGAGCAGTACTTC. This codes for CASSTDSSSYEQYF.